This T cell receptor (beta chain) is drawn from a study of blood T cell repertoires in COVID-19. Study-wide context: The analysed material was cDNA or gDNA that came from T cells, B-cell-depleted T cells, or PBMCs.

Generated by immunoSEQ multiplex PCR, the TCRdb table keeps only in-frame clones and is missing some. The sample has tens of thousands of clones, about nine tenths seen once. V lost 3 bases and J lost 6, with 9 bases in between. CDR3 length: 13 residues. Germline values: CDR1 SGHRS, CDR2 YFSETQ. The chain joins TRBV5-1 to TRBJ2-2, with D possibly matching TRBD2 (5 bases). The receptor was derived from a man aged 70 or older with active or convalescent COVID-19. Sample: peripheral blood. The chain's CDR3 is CASSWGEAGELFF. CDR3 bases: TGCGCCAGCAGCTGGGGAGAAGCCGGGGAGCTGTTTTTT.